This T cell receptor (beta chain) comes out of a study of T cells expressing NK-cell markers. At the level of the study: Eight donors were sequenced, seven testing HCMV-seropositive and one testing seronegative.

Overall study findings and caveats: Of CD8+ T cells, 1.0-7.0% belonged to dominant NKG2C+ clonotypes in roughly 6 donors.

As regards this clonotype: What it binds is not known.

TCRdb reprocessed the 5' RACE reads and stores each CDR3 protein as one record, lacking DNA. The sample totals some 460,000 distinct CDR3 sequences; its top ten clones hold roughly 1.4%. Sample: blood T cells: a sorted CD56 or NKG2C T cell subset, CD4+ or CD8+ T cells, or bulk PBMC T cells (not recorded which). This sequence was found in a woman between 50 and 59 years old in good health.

CDR3 sequence reads: CASSRWTGEGTEAFF. The chain combines TRBV5-1 with TRBJ1-1; TCRdb proposes TRBD1, but this gene call is untestable without DNA. This CDR3 is 15 amino acids long. Germline V lookup: CDR1 SGHRS, CDR2 YFSETQ. The full variable domain, with the rest looked up from reference TRBV5-1 and TRBJ1-1, is KAGVTQTPRYLIKTRGQQVTLSCSPISGHRSVSWYQQTPGQGLQFLFEYFSETQRNKGNFPGRFSGRQFSNSRSEMNVSTLELGDSALYLCASSRWTGEGTEAFFGQGTRLTVV.